In its sample, the clone carrying this TCR beta chain was seen many times. The data were obtained in a study of T-cell reconstitution after alpha-beta-depleted transplantation in children. CDR1 PRHDT and CDR2 FYEKMQ come from the germline V gene (reference sequence). V shed 6 bases, J shed 4 bases, and the junction held 6 bases outside the gene matches. This CDR3 contains 15 residues. Molecular barcoding with unique molecular identifiers was used for the TCRbeta library. TCRdb independently ran MiXCR on the PCR reads; one entry per CDR3 protein. The sample carries around 400,000 distinct CDR3 sequences, 20% recorded once.

The V and J genes are TRBV13 and TRBJ2-1, with 10 positions matching TRBD2. Here the sequenced sample was PBMCs from the stem cell graft donor, taken from the stem cell graft. The clonotype originates from a human donor who donated a stem cell graft to a child with acute myeloid leukemia. DNA of the CDR3: TGTGCCAGCAGTCCAGCTAGCGGGAGTTACAATGAGCAGTTCTTC. Its protein is CASSPASGSYNEQFF.